A selection of T cell receptor beta chains follows, all from one sample in a study of blood T cell repertoires in COVID-19. Assay: immunoSEQ multiplex PCR; the TCRdb copy retains only in-frame clones and omits some. The profile shows 59,000 or so clones, approximately 87% of them singletons. The material sequenced was peripheral blood. The receptor set was obtained from a human donor in a cohort sampled during active COVID-19. CDR3s include the opening cysteine and the closing phenylalanine or tryptophan. The D gene is left open where the match is weak. The size of a clone is reported for some rows only, either as once, few or many, or as a class for expanded clones.

v_call	clone_size	cdr3_length	j_call	d_call	cdr3_nt	cdr3_aa
TRBV2	-	13	TRBJ2-1	-	TGTGCCAGCAGGGAACAGGGTTTGAATGAGCAGTTCTTC	CASREQGLNEQFF
TRBV27	-	16	TRBJ1-6	TRBD1	TGTGCCAGCAGTCCCGGGACAGGGGGGAATAATTCACCCCTCCACTTT	CASSPGTGGNNSPLHF
TRBV24-1	once	13	TRBJ1-2	-	TGTGCCACCAGTGACCCCGGGTTGCGCGGCTACACCTTC	CATSDPGLRGYTF
TRBV4-3	-	15	TRBJ1-2	TRBD1	TGCGCCAGCAGCCAAGATTTCGGGCAGGGGGCTGGCTACACCTTC	CASSQDFGQGAGYTF
TRBV10-2	-	11	TRBJ1-2	-	TGCGCCAGCGCCAGTGGTAATGGCTACACCTTC	CASASGNGYTF
TRBV7-2	few	15	TRBJ2-3	-	TGTGCCAGCAGCCAAAAAGGGGTCAGCACAGATACGCAGTATTTT	CASSQKGVSTDTQYF
TRBV2	-	15	TRBJ1-4	TRBD1	TGTGCCAGCAGGGGGGACAGGGGACCTAATGAAAAACTGTTTTTT	CASRGDRGPNEKLFF
TRBV5-1	-	15	TRBJ2-5	TRBD2	TGCGCCAGCAGCTTGGGCGGGGGAAGGGAAGAGACCCAGTACTTC	CASSLGGGREETQYF
TRBV7-4	-	16	TRBJ2-7	TRBD2	TGTGCCAGCAGCTTTAGAGCTAGCGGGGGCCGATACGAGCAGTACTTC	CASSFRASGGRYEQYF
TRBV6-5	once	14	TRBJ1-6	-	TGTGCCAGCAGCTCGGACAGTAATAATTCACCCCTCCACTTT	CASSSDSNNSPLHF
TRBV6-5	once	13	TRBJ1-1	-	TGTGCCAGCAGCCGGACAGCGAACACTGAAGCTTTCTTT	CASSRTANTEAFF
TRBV11-2	-	16	TRBJ2-3	TRBD2	TGTGCCAGCAGCCGAAGCGGGGGGATTGGCACAGATACGCAGTATTTT	CASSRSGGIGTDTQYF
TRBV30	-	12	TRBJ2-7	-	TGTGCCTGGACCTCTAGGCCCGGCGAGCAGTACTTC	CAWTSRPGEQYF
TRBV5-4	-	16	TRBJ2-2	TRBD2	TGTGCCAGCAGCTATAGCGGGCCGGTCAACACCGGGGAGCTGTTTTTT	CASSYSGPVNTGELFF
TRBV5-5	-	17	TRBJ1-1	TRBD1	TGTGCCAGCAGCTCAAGGGACAGGGGGAAGGGGAACACTGAAGCTTTCTTT	CASSSRDRGKGNTEAFF
TRBV6-2/TRBV6-3	-	20	TRBJ1-5	TRBD1	TGTGCCAGCAGTTACTCCCCTGGGCAGGGGGCGAACGACGGCAATCAGCCCCAGCATTTT	CASSYSPGQGANDGNQPQHF
TRBV5-1	-	15	TRBJ1-1	-	TGCGCCAGCAGCCATCTCCAGGGGTTTAACACTGAAGCTTTCTTT	CASSHLQGFNTEAFF
TRBV4-3	once	15	TRBJ2-7	-	TGCGCCAGCAGCCAAGAATTTGGCAGATCCTACGAGCAGTACTTC	CASSQEFGRSYEQYF
TRBV28	-	15	TRBJ2-7	TRBD2	TGTGCCAGCAGTGGCGCCGGGACTAGCGAGGAAGAGCAGTACTTC	CASSGAGTSEEEQYF
TRBV5-1	-	14	TRBJ1-4	-	TGCGCCAGCCGAGCACAGAGTTCTAATGAAAAACTGTTTTTT	CASRAQSSNEKLFF
TRBV6-2/TRBV6-3	-	13	TRBJ2-7	-	TGTGCCAGCAGTTATAATGCGATCTACGAGCAGTACTTC	CASSYNAIYEQYF
TRBV28	-	14	TRBJ1-1	TRBD1	TGTGCCAGCAGCCGTACAGGGGGTTACACTGAAGCTTTCTTT	CASSRTGGYTEAFF